This T cell receptor beta chain came from a study of beta chain features in type 1 diabetes. Notes on the study in general: In type 1 diabetes patients, VDJ junctions had fewer insertions; deletions at these junctions were more frequent.

This CDR3 contains 15 residues. Germline lookup yields CDR1 LGHNA and CDR2 YSLEER. V was pared by 2 bases and J by 5 bases, with 12 bases between. Expressed TCRB transcripts were sequenced, since all the RNA that had been isolated was reverse transcribed. Average reads for naive, central memory and regulatory T cell samples were about 3.6 million. TCRdb's copy holds only in-frame clones and misses some; the assay was immunoSEQ multiplex PCR. The profile covers about 340,000 clones, with roughly 8% appearing a single time and approximately 0.44% taken by the ten largest. This clone was seen many times. Its specificity is not known.

The receptor was isolated from a woman younger than 35 in good health. The chain combines TRBV4-3 with TRBJ2-2, with D tentatively TRBD2 (5 bases). The sequenced material came from central memory CD4+ T cells from blood. The CDR3 sequence: CASSQTLARTGELFF. The CDR3 region has the DNA TGCGCCAGCAGCCAAACATTAGCGAGGACCGGGGAGCTGTTTTTT.